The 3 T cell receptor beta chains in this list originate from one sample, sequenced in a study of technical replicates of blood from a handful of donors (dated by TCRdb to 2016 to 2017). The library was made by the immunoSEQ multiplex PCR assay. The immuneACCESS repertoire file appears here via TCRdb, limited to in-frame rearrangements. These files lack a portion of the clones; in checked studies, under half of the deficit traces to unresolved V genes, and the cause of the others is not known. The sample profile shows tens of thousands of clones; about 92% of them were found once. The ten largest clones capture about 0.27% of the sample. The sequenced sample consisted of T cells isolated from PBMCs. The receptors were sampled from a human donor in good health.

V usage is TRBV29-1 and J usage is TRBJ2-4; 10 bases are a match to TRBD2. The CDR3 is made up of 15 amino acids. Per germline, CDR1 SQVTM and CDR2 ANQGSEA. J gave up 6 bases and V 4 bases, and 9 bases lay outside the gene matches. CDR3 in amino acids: CSVAPAGGPLNIQYF. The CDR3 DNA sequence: TGCAGCGTTGCCCCAGCGGGAGGGCCGTTAAACATTCAGTACTTC.

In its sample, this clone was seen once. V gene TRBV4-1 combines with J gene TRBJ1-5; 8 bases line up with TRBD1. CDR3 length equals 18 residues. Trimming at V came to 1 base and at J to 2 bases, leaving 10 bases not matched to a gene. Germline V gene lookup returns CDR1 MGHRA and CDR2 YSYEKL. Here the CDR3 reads CASSQGGLTGGGNQPQHF. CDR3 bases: TGCGCCAGCAGCCAAGGGGGTTTAACAGGGGGTGGCAATCAGCCCCAGCATTTT.

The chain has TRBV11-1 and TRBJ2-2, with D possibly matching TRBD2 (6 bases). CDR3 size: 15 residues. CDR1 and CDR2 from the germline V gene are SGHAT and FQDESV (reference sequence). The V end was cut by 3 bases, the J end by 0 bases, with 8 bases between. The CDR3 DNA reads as TGTGCCAGCAGCTTTAGCGGACCGAACACCGGGGAGCTGTTTTTT. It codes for CASSFSGPNTGELFF.